The T cell receptor (beta chain) described here comes from a study of Ad26.COV2.S vaccination and SARS-CoV-2 variants. Study-level findings and limits: Breadth of non-spike TCRs did not differ between vaccinees and placebo recipients. Spike-specific TCR breadth ran higher among vaccine recipients than placebo recipients.

The count of this clone is one. Its antigen remains unknown. This CDR3 comprises 14 residues. Germline V gives CDR1 SGDLS, CDR2 YYNGEE. The V end was cut by 0 bases, the J end by 4 bases, with 10 bases between. Clones were read by immunoSEQ multiplex PCR, and TCRdb kept only the in-frame ones, dropping some. The sample carries 400,000 to 450,000 clones, approximately 92% recorded once. Treatment described: approximately 18 received Ad26.COV2.S at low or high dose, single or two shots; about five received placebo; per-sample allocation not given. After the first vaccine or placebo injection, samples were drawn on day 63. Boston supplied an adult donor aged 18-55 years.

This chain connects TRBV9 to TRBJ1-1, with D maybe TRBD1 (5 bases). The specimen was peripheral blood, collected in a trial of Ad26.COV2.S vaccine versus placebo. The receptor was isolated from a person aged 18 to 65 who received the Ad26.COV2.S COVID-19 vaccine or a placebo. Written as DNA, the CDR3 is TGTGCCAGCAGCGTAGACGTGGGGGGCACTGAAGCTTTCTTT. As protein: CASSVDVGGTEAFF.